The sequence of this TCR beta chain was determined in a study of patients and donors after allogeneic stem cell transplantation (dated by TCRdb to about 2020). The CDR3 starts with the cysteine, ends with the phenylalanine, and has 13 residues. The only DNA kept is the CDR3, 39 bases in frame from the first base. The germline V gene (reference sequence) gives CDR1 as DFQATT and CDR2 as SNEGSKA. Relative to germline, V is 2 bases shorter and J is 7 bases shorter, with 11 bases between their ends. On this clonotype: This receptor's antigen is unknown. No quality values exist for individual bases; no much larger clone is one base distant.

Library construction relied on RT-PCR. The data were produced on a NextSeq 550. The public reads were reanalyzed by TCRdb: fastp trimming at Q25, MiXCR alignment, in-frame beta chains only. All rows with the same CDR3 protein become a single entry with the most common DNA and genes. In all, the sample holds 410,000 or so distinct CDR3 sequences, and 15% to 20% of those were seen once. The ten largest make up less than 8% of the sample. The receptor's source is a human donor who was either an allogeneic HSCT recipient or a stem cell or donor lymphocyte infusion donor (not recorded which). It is not recorded whose cells these are; they may come from a transplant donor. Here the chain combines TRBV20-1 and TRBJ1-4; the D gene cannot be resolved reliably. Sample: blood, either unsorted or a sorted T cell fraction (not recorded which). The nucleotide sequence reads as follows: TGCAGTGCTAGAAAGCCGACGGGTGAAAAACTGTTTTTT. This encodes CSARKPTGEKLFF.